The entry below gives a single T cell receptor (beta chain) sequence along with its context. In its sample, this clonotype was seen many times. No antigen is known for it. Base quality data are lacking; no much larger clone is found one base away. Ends trimmed: V by 6 bases, J by 2 bases; bases unmatched to a gene: 3. According to the germline V gene (reference sequence), CDR1 reads DFQATT and CDR2 reads SNEGSKA. The CDR3 runs 13 residues from the cysteine to the phenylalanine. The sequence is cut down to CDR3 DNA, 39 bases in frame from base 1. This sample was taken from a study of patients and donors after allogeneic stem cell transplantation (TCRdb year 2020). Libraries were made using RT-PCR. Sequencing was performed on a NextSeq 550. Starting from the raw public reads, TCRdb applied fastp trimming at Q25, assembled clones with MiXCR and retained in-frame beta chains. Each entry merges the rows of one CDR3 protein and shows their most common DNA and genes. The sample table shows about 230,000 distinct CDR3 sequences, and less than 15% are seen once. About 9.9% of the sample is held by the ten biggest clonotypes.

The receptor was derived from a human donor who was either an allogeneic HSCT recipient or a stem cell or donor lymphocyte infusion donor (not recorded which). It is not recorded whose cells these are; they may come from a transplant donor. The V and J genes are TRBV20-1 and TRBJ1-5, and 8 junctional nucleotides match TRBD1. Sequences were obtained from blood, either unsorted or a sorted T cell fraction (not recorded which). The bases are TGCAGTGCCACAGGGGGAGGCAATCAGCCCCAGCATTTT. Translated, this is CSATGGGNQPQHF.